The T cell receptor beta chain described here comes from a study of blood T cell repertoires in COVID-19. Study in general: Both acute and convalescent COVID-19 samples were obtained from the United States, Italy and Spain.

Source study methods: The authors estimated nucleated cell counts from reference gene primer amplification. The assay was immunoSEQ multiplex PCR, and TCRdb's table has in-frame clones only and misses some. The V and J calls and clone size are taken from that table; D and trimming were inferred from the DNA. The sample holds fewer than 250,000 clones, around 76% seen once. The germline CDR1 and CDR2 sequences are SGHRS and YFSETQ. The CDR3 consists of 15 residues. Trimming stripped 1 base from V and 0 bases from J, with 7 bases between. It was during active infection that Seattle patients were enrolled and then longitudinally followed.

The receptor comes from a woman aged 60-75 years with COVID-19, enrolled during active disease. The sample consisted of peripheral blood. The chain couples TRBV5-1 to TRBJ1-4, with no clear D. The CDR3 bases are TGCGCCAGCAGCTTGAGTAGTGCAACTAATGAAAAACTGTTTTTT. It translates to CASSLSSATNEKLFF.